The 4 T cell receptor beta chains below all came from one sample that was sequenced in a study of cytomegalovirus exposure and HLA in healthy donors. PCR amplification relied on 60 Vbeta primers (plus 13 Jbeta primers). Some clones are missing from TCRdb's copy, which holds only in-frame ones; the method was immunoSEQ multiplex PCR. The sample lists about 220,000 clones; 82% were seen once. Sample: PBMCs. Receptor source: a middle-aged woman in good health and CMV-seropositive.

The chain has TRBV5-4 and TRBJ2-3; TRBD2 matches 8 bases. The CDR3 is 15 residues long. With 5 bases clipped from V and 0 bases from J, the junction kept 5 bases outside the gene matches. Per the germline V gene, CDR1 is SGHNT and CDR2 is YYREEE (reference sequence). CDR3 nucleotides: TGTGCCAGCAGAGAGCGGGAGTCGAGCACAGATACGCAGTATTTT. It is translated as CASRERESSTDTQYF.

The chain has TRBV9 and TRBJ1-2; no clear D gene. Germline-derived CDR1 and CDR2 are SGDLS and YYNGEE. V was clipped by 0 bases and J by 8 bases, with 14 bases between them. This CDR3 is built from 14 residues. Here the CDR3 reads CASSVGPFGRGYTF. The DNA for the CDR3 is TGTGCCAGCAGCGTAGGTCCATTTGGCCGCGGCTACACCTTC.

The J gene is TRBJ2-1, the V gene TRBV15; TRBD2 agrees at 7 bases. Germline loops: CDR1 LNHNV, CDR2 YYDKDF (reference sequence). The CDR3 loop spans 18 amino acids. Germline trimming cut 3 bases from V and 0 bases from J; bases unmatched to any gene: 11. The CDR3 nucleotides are TGTGCCACCAGCAGGTATTCCGGGACTATTAACTCCTACAATGAGCAGTTCTTC. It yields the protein CATSRYSGTINSYNEQFF.

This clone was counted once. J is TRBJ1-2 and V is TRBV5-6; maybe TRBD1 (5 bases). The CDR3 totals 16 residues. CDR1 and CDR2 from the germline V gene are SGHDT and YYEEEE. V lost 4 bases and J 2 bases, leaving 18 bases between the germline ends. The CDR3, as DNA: TGTGCCAGCAGCCCGGAAGGAAGGGGTCGGAACTATGGCTACACCTTC. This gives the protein CASSPEGRGRNYGYTF. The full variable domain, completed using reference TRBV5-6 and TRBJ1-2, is DAGVTQSPTHLIKTRGQQVTLRCSPKSGHDTVSWYQQALGQGPQFIFQYYEEEERQRGNFPDRFSGHQFPNYSSELNVNALLLGDSALYLCASSPEGRGRNYGYTFGSGTRLTVV.